This TCR beta chain is from a study of T-cell memory formation after mild COVID-19. Study conclusions and caveats: Some SARS-CoV-2-responding clones were already detected in memory before infection.

A remark on this clonotype: Its specificity is unknown.

TCRdb recomputed calls from the 5' RACE reads with MiXCR, one row per CDR3 protein. The sample contains roughly 130,000 distinct CDR3 sequences, approximately 5.9% of which appear only once. Germline CDR1 is SGHRS and CDR2 is YFSETQ. Trimming stripped 0 bases from V and 4 bases from J, with 16 bases between. The CDR3 is made up of 16 amino acids. The sequenced sample was PBMCs or a T cell subset sorted from them (not recorded which). The V gene is TRBV5-1, the J gene TRBJ1-1; perhaps TRBD1 as D (5 bases). The sequence came from an adult woman who had mild COVID-19 (a few samples of this study predate the infection). Cell type and time point are not known. The CDR3 region is CASSLATQQVSTEAFF. The CDR3 DNA is TGCGCCAGCAGCTTGGCTACGCAACAGGTATCCACTGAAGCTTTCTTT.